The 3 T cell receptor beta chains reported below all come from one sample, sequenced in a study of OX40 agonist ivuxolimab in advanced cancers. Profiled with immunoSEQ multiplex PCR; TCRdb holds only in-frame clones, not every one. Found here are 45,000 to 65,000 clones, 70% to 90% of them singletons; the top ten hold more than 13%. The material sequenced was CD4+ or CD8+ T cells sorted from blood, taken in a trial of the OX40 agonist ivuxolimab. The receptor set was obtained from an adult with an advanced solid tumor such as melanoma, head and neck, liver or kidney cancer.

This clone has only a few counts. The gene calls are TRBV6-6 and TRBJ2-1, with TRBD1 as a possible D gene (6 bases). Trimming took off 4 bases at V and 0 bases at J, with 7 bases between the two ends. CDR3 length: 14 amino acids. Germline lookup yields CDR1 MNHNY and CDR2 SVGAGI (reference sequence). CDR3 DNA: TGTGCCAGCAGTTTGGACAGCTCCTACAATGAGCAGTTCTTC. As protein: CASSLDSSYNEQFF.

The V and J genes are TRBV6-1 and TRBJ1-1; D is ambiguous. Germline lookup yields CDR1 MNHNS and CDR2 SASEGT. Trimming cost V 8 bases and J 0 bases, with 7 bases left between them. The CDR3 is 12 amino acids. The CDR3: CASGMVNTEAFF. The DNA of the CDR3 is TGTGCCAGCGGGATGGTGAACACTGAAGCTTTCTTT.

The V and J genes are TRBV29-1 and TRBJ1-2, with D uncertain. The V end was cut by 4 bases, the J end by 4 bases, with 7 bases between. CDR3 length equals 11 residues. Germline values: CDR1 SQVTM, CDR2 ANQGSEA. CDR3 DNA: TGCAGCGTTGTAACTGGCTATGGCTACACCTTC. Its translation is CSVVTGYGYTF.